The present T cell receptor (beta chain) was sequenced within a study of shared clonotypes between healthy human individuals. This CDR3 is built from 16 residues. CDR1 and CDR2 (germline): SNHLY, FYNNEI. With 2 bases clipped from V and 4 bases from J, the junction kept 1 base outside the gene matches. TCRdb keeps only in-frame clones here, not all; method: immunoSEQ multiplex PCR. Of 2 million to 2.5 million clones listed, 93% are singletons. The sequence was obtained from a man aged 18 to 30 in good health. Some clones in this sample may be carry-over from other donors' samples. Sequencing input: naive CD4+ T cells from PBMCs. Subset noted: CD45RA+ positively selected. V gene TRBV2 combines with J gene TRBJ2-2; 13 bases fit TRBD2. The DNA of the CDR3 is TGTGCCAGCAGTGAAACTAGCGGGAGGGTCACCGGGGAGCTGTTTTTT. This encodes CASSETSGRVTGELFF.